One sample yielded the 7 T cell receptor beta chains listed below, sequenced in a study of spatial heterogeneity in lung cancer. Notes on the study in general: Counts of expanded alpha and beta TCRs within tumors tracked the tumor nonsynonymous mutation count.

The time point here: sample taken at primary tumor resection. Antigens for these TCRs are unknown. MiXCR, run by TCRdb on the 5' RACE reads, gives a single entry per CDR3 protein. The data show about 10,000 distinct CDR3 sequences, about 12% seen once. The sample in question was lung tumor tissue, obtained at surgery. The receptors derive from a male donor with early-stage non-small cell lung cancer.

This clonotype was picked up one time. This beta chain is an off-target read within a library intended for alpha chains, so its frequency means little. The rearrangement joins TRBV3-1 to TRBJ1-5; no firm D call. V shed 1 base and J shed 6 bases, with 10 bases lying between them. Germline lookup yields CDR1 LGHDT and CDR2 YNNKEL (reference sequence). The CDR3 covers 14 residues. The CDR3 is CASSQGHGGQPQHF. CDR3 DNA sequence: TGTGCCAGCAGCCAAGGACACGGAGGTCAGCCCCAGCATTTT.

This clonotype was recorded many times. A library prepared for alpha chains yielded this beta chain as an off-target read; its size is of little meaning. The V and J genes are TRBV12-3 or TRBV12-4 and TRBJ1-1; a possible D gene is TRBD1 (5 bases). The ends were cut back, 10 bases at V and 4 bases at J, with 16 bases in the middle. This CDR3 region has 13 residues. The CDR3 protein is CAIGRGVGTEAFF. In DNA, the CDR3 is TGTGCCATCGGGCGGGGGGTTGGCACTGAAGCTTTCTTT.

There are many counts of this clonotype. A library prepared for alpha chains yielded this beta chain as an off-target read; its size is of little meaning. The chain carries TRBV7-9 and TRBJ2-3; no reliable D call. Germline V gene data show CDR1 as SEHNR and CDR2 as FQNEAQ (reference sequence). This CDR3 contains 16 residues. V was trimmed by 2 bases and J by 0 bases, leaving 12 bases between them. The CDR3 region is CASSLKYGGSTDTQYF. CDR3 coding DNA: TGTGCCAGCAGCTTAAAATACGGCGGTAGCACAGATACGCAGTATTTT.

The sample holds many counts of this clonotype. With the library built for alpha chains, this beta chain is off target and its frequency is not meaningful. The chain joins TRBV7-2 to TRBJ2-7; 7 bases agree with TRBD2. The germline CDR1 and CDR2 sequences are SGHTA and FQGNSA. The CDR3 is made up of 15 amino acids. V lost 4 bases and J lost 6; bases outside the gene matches: 12. The CDR3 reads CASSSTHGGVGEQYF. The CDR3 DNA sequence: TGTGCCAGCAGCTCAACACATGGGGGGGTCGGCGAGCAGTACTTC.

This clonotype was recorded many times. Since the library was made to target alpha chains, this beta chain is a stray read and its abundance is not meaningful. The chain employs TRBV12-3 or TRBV12-4 and TRBJ2-7, with TRBD2 as a possible D gene (6 bases). The CDR3 extends over 13 amino acids. Trimming left V 6 bases short and J 3 bases short, with 12 bases between. The CDR3 nucleotides read TGTGCCAGCAGCTTATCGACTAGCTACGAGCAGTACTTC. This gives the protein CASSLSTSYEQYF.

This clonotype was detected ten times or more. Within a library made for alpha chains, this beta chain is off target, and its count is uninformative. J is TRBJ2-2 and V is TRBV5-1, with D unclear. CDR3 length: 14 amino acids. The germline V and J ends were trimmed by 4 bases and 1 base, with 8 bases remaining between them. Germline CDR1 and CDR2: SGHRS and YFSETQ. CDR3 coding DNA: TGCGCCAGCAGCATTAACCTGAACACCGGGGAGCTGTTTTTT. This sequence encodes CASSINLNTGELFF.

This clonotype was seen many times. This beta chain is a stray sequence in a library constructed for alpha chains; its clone size is not meaningful. The chain recombines TRBV12-3 or TRBV12-4 with TRBJ1-6, with D maybe TRBD1 (5 bases). This CDR3 is 14 amino acids long. Trimming pared 4 bases from V and 5 bases from J, leaving 9 bases between. The CDR3 reads CASSWDGNNSPLHF. Here the CDR3 DNA reads TGTGCCAGCAGTTGGGACGGCAATAATTCACCCCTCCACTTT.